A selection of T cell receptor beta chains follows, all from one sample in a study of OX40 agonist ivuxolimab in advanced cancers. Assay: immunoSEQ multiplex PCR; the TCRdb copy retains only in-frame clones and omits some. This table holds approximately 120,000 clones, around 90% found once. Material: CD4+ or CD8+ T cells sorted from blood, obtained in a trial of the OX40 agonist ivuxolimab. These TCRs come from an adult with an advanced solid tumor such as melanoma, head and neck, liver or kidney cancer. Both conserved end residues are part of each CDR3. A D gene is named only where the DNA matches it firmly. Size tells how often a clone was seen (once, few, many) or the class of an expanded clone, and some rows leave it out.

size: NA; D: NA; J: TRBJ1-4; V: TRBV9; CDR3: CASSVVPGASEKLFF; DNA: TGTGCCAGCAGCGTAGTCCCGGGGGCTAGTGAAAAACTGTTTTTT
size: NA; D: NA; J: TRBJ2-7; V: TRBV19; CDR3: CASSIVGAGYEQYF; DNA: TGTGCCAGTAGTATAGTAGGGGCAGGTTACGAGCAGTACTTC
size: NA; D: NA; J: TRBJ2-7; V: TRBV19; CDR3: CASRPPDLYEQYF; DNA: TGTGCCAGTCGGCCCCCGGACCTCTACGAGCAGTACTTC
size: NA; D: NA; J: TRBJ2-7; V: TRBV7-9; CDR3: CASSLSGYEQYF; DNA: TGTGCCAGCAGCTTGAGTGGTTACGAGCAGTACTTC
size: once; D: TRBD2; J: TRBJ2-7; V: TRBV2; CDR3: CASSEGLAGGGEQYF; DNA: TGTGCCAGCAGTGAAGGACTAGCGGGAGGAGGCGAGCAGTACTTC
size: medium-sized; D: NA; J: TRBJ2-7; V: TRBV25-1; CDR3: CASRDTTAYEQYF; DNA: TGTGCCAGCAGGGATACAACTGCATACGAGCAGTACTTC
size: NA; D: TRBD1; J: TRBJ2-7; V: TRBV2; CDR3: CASSHSQTGEEYEQYF; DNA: TGTGCCAGCAGTCACTCCCAGACAGGGGAAGAGTACGAGCAGTACTTC
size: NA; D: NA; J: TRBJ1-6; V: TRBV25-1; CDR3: CASSDLSGGADYNSPLHF; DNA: TGTGCCAGCAGTGACCTAAGCGGGGGAGCAGACTATAATTCACCCCTCCACTTT
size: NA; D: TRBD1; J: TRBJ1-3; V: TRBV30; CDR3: CACPDRAGNTIYF; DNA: TGTGCCTGCCCGGACAGGGCTGGAAACACCATATATTTT
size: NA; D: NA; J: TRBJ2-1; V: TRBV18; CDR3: CASSPFEENEQFF; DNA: TGTGCCAGCTCACCATTCGAAGAAAATGAGCAGTTCTTC
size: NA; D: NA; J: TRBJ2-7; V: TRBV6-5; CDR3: CASSYNTGTLYEQYF; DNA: TGTGCCAGCAGTTACAATACGGGGACCCTCTACGAGCAGTACTTC
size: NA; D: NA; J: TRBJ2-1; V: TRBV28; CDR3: CASSRRQAGYEQFF; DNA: TGTGCCAGCAGTCGACGACAGGCAGGCTATGAGCAGTTCTTC
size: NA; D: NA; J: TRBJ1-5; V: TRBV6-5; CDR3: CASSSGGNQPQHF; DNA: TGTGCCAGCAGTTCAGGGGGCAATCAGCCCCAGCATTTT
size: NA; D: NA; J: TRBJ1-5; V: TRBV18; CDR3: CASSPSGSNSNQPQHF; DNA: TGTGCCAGCTCTCCGTCGGGGTCAAATAGCAATCAGCCCCAGCATTTT
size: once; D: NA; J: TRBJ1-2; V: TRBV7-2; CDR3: CASSSTGGLYGYTF; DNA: TGTGCCAGCAGTTCAACGGGCGGTTTATATGGCTACACCTTC